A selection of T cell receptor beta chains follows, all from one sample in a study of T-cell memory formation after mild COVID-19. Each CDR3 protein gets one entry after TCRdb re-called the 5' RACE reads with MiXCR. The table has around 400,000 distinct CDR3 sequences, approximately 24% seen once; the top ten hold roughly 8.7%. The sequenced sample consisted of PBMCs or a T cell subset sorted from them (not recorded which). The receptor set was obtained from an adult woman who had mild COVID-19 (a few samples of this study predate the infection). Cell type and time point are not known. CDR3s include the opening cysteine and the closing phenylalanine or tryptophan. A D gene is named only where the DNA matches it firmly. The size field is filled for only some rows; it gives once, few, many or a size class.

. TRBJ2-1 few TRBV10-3 CAISESGRREQFF TGTGCCATCAGTGAGTCGGGGCGGCGGGAGCAGTTCTTC
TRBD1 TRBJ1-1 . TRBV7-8 CASSLAGQNMNTEAFF TGTGCCAGCAGCTTAGCGGGACAGAACATGAACACTGAAGCTTTCTTT
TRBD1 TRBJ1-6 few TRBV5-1 CASRLDRGLGSPLHF TGCGCCAGCCGATTGGACAGGGGCCTTGGGTCACCCCTCCACTTT
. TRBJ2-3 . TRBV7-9 CASSPVGGGADTQYF TGTGCCAGCAGCCCCGTTGGGGGAGGCGCAGATACGCAGTATTTT
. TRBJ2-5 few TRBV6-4 CATYDSPGETQYF TGTGCCACCTATGACTCACCTGGAGAGACCCAGTACTTC
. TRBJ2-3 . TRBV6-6 CASSYGSAHADTQYF TGTGCCAGCAGTTACGGTTCGGCCCATGCTGATACGCAGTATTTT
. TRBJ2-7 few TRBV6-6 CASSYYDRPDEQYF TGTGCCAGCAGTTATTACGACAGGCCTGACGAGCAGTACTTC
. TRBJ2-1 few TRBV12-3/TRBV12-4 CASSRNSGKEQFF TGTGCCAGCAGTCGTAACAGTGGCAAAGAGCAGTTCTTC
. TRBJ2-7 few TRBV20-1 CSAKRGAHEQYF TGCAGTGCGAAGAGGGGGGCCCACGAGCAGTACTTC
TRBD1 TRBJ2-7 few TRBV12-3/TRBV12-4 CASSWDREKYEQYF TGTGCCAGCAGTTGGGACAGAGAAAAGTACGAGCAGTACTTC
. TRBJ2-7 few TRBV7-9 CASSPPRREQYF TGTGCCAGCAGCCCACCACGGCGCGAGCAGTACTTC
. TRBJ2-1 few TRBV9 CASSAKESGASAFF TGTGCCAGCAGCGCGAAAGAGAGCGGAGCCAGCGCGTTCTTC
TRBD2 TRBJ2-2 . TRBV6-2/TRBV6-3 CASIGGLAVFTGELFF TGTGCCAGCATCGGAGGACTAGCGGTTTTCACCGGGGAGCTGTTTTTT
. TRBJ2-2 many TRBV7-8 CASSLRERWDTGELFF TGTGCCAGCAGCCTACGGGAGCGGTGGGACACCGGGGAGCTGTTTTTT
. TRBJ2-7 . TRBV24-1 CAIRPPLWGLHSSYEQYF TGTGCCATCCGACCCCCTCTCTGGGGACTCCATAGCTCCTACGAGCAGTACTTC
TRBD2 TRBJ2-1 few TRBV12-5 CASGRQSLAGGPLNEQFF TGTGCTAGTGGTAGACAAAGTTTAGCGGGAGGCCCACTCAATGAGCAGTTCTTC
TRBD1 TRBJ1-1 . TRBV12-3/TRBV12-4 CASSPGTGVPPTEAFF TGTGCCAGCAGTCCTGGGACAGGGGTGCCCCCCACTGAAGCTTTCTTT
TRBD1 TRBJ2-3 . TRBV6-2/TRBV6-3 CASSYSTGDSTDTQYF TGTGCCAGTAGTTACTCAACAGGGGACAGCACAGATACGCAGTATTTT
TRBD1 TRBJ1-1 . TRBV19 CASMGTGKSEAFF TGTGCCAGTATGGGGACAGGCAAAAGTGAAGCTTTCTTT
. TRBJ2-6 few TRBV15 CATSRELAAGANVLTF TGTGCCACCAGCAGAGAATTAGCAGCTGGGGCCAACGTCCTGACTTTC
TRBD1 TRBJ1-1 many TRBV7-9 CASSFSRDRAGMNTEAFF TGTGCCAGCAGCTTCTCCCGGGACAGGGCCGGAATGAACACTGAAGCTTTCTTT
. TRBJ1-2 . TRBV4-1 CASSQLTANYGYTF TGCGCCAGCAGCCAACTCACCGCTAACTATGGCTACACCTTC
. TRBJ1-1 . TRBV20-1 CRGALGGAAEAFF TGCAGGGGAGCCCTGGGGGGAGCGGCTGAAGCTTTCTTT
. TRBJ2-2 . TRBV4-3 CASSHGRWTGELFF TGCGCCAGCAGCCACGGGCGCTGGACCGGGGAGCTGTTTTTT
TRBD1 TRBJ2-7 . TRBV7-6 CASTTGGAGSYEQYF TGTGCCAGCACGACAGGGGGCGCGGGCTCCTACGAGCAGTACTTC
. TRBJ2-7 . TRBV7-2 CASSPRGTDPYEQYF TGTGCCAGCAGCCCACGGGGGACAGACCCCTACGAGCAGTACTTC
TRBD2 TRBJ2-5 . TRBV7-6 CASSASSGGETQYF TGTGCCAGCAGCGCCTCCTCGGGGGGAGAGACCCAGTACTTC
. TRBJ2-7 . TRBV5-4 CASSLGGARSYEQYF TGTGCCAGCAGCTTAGGGGGGGCGAGGTCCTACGAGCAGTACTTC
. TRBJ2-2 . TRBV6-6 CAITNTGNTGELFF TGTGCCATAACTAATACAGGGAACACCGGGGAGCTGTTTTTT
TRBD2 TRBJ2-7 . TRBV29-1 CSVERAGAYEQYF TGCAGCGTTGAACGAGCGGGGGCCTACGAGCAGTACTTC
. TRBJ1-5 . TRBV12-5 CASGHGPTIEPQHF TGTGCTAGTGGTCATGGACCCACCATAGAGCCCCAGCATTTT
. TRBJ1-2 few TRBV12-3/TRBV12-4 CASSLLANYGYTF TGTGCCAGCAGTTTGCTGGCTAACTATGGCTACACCTTC
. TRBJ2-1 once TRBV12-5 CASQGASGYNEQFF TGTGCTAGTCAGGGGGCTAGCGGCTACAATGAGCAGTTCTTC
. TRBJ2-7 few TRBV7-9 CASSLWLGEQYF TGTGCCAGCAGCTTATGGCTGGGAGAGCAGTACTTC
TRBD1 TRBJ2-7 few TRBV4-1 CASSRGQGPSYEQYF TGCGCCAGCAGCCGGGGACAGGGGCCCTCCTACGAGCAGTACTTC
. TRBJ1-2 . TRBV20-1 CSAHDGRHTREGYTF TGCAGTGCGCATGACGGGCGACATACCCGTGAGGGCTACACCTTC
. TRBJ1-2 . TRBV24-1 CATGGGTNYGYTF TGTGCCACCGGCGGGGGGACTAACTATGGCTACACCTTC
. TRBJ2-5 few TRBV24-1 CATSDFSKETQYF TGTGCCACCAGTGATTTCAGTAAAGAGACCCAGTACTTC
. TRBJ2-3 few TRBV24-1 CATSGALTDTQYF TGTGCCACCAGTGGGGCCCTCACAGATACGCAGTATTTT
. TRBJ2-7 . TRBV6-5 CASTQDYEQYF TGTGCCAGCACCCAGGACTACGAGCAGTACTTC
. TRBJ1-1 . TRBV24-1 CATRGGGIGAEAFF TGTGCCACCAGGGGCGGGGGCATAGGTGCTGAAGCTTTCTTT
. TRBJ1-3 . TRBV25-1 CASSEGSSGNTIYF TGTGCCAGCAGTGAAGGGAGCTCTGGAAACACCATATATTTT
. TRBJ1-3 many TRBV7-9 CASGGSSSGNTIYF TGTGCCAGCGGGGGGTCGAGCTCTGGAAACACCATATATTTT